This entry lists 4 T cell receptor beta chains sequenced from one sample in a study of T cells after yellow fever vaccination. TCRdb reprocessed the 5' RACE reads with MiXCR, giving one entry per CDR3 protein. The table lists some 350,000 distinct CDR3 sequences, about 4% of them singletons. The material was PBMCs, obtained 5 days after the yellow fever booster vaccination. These receptor sequences come from a man between 18 and 29 years old who received the YFV17D yellow fever vaccine.

This clonotype has just a few counts. V gene TRBV18 combines with J gene TRBJ1-1; D is unresolved. The length of the CDR3 is 14 residues. V lost 2 bases and J lost 6, with 13 bases in between. Per the germline V gene, CDR1 is KGHSH and CDR2 is LQKENI. The CDR3 DNA follows: TGTGCCAGCTCACCAAGTGGGCAGCCGTCTGAAGCTTTCTTT. As protein: CASSPSGQPSEAFF.

The chain links TRBV9 to TRBJ1-2, with a weak D call TRBD1 (5 bases). Trimming shortened V by 0 bases and J by 2 bases, and 8 bases separated the two germline ends. Germline CDR1 and CDR2: SGDLS and YYNGEE. This CDR3 has 14 amino acids. CDR3: CASSVGEGNYGYTF. The DNA for the CDR3 is TGTGCCAGCAGCGTAGGGGAGGGGAACTATGGCTACACCTTC.

V gene TRBV20-1 combines with J gene TRBJ1-5; D gene ambiguous. The CDR3 has 13 residues. Germline V gene lookup returns CDR1 DFQATT and CDR2 SNEGSKA (reference sequence). The V end was cut by 4 bases, the J end by 6 bases, with 13 bases between. CDR3 in amino acids: CSATEEGGQPQHF. As DNA, the CDR3 is TGCAGTGCTACAGAGGAGGGAGGTCAGCCCCAGCATTTT.

This clonotype has a handful of counts. This chain uses TRBV5-1 with TRBJ1-1; D is unresolved. CDR1 SGHRS and CDR2 YFSETQ come from the germline V gene. There are 13 residues in the CDR3. Trimming pared 4 bases from V and 4 bases from J, leaving 11 bases between. CDR3 nucleotide sequence: TGCGCCAGCAGCGCGAACCGAGGCACTGAAGCTTTCTTT. As protein: CASSANRGTEAFF.